Below are 12 T cell receptor beta chains sequenced from a single sample in a study of cytomegalovirus exposure and HLA in healthy donors. Vbeta (60) and Jbeta (13) primers were used in the PCR. Sequencing used immunoSEQ multiplex PCR; TCRdb keeps in-frame clones, though not all of them. The repertoire consists of some 200,000 clones, with roughly 74% occurring once and the leading ten covering 1.5% to 2%. Input material: PBMCs. The source of these receptors is a woman between 25 and 40 years old in good health and CMV-seronegative.

The chain has TRBV11-1 and TRBJ2-1; maybe TRBD2 (7 bases). Germline-derived CDR1 and CDR2 are SGHAT and FQDESV (reference sequence). The CDR3 is 17 residues long. Between the trimmed V and J ends, which lost 4 bases and 3 bases, there was a span of 19 bases. For the CDR3, the DNA is TGTGCCAGCAGCTCCCATGTGGGGGGGGGCGGCTACAATGAGCAGTTCTTC. This sequence encodes CASSSHVGGGGYNEQFF. The whole variable domain, filled in from reference TRBV11-1 and TRBJ2-1, reads EAEVAQSPRYKITEKSQAVAFWCDPISGHATLYWYRQILGQGPELLVQFQDESVVDDSQLPKDRFSAERLKGVDSTLKIQPAELGDSAMYLCASSSHVGGGGYNEQFFGPGTRLTVL.

The rearrangement joins TRBV2 to TRBJ2-1; 14 bases fit TRBD2. After removal of 6 bases from V and 7 bases from J, the junction contained 11 bases not matched to a gene. This CDR3 spans 17 amino acids. In germline, CDR1 is SNHLY, CDR2 FYNNEI. The CDR3 is CASRSIGLAGGRNEQFF. DNA for the CDR3: TGTGCCAGCAGAAGTATAGGACTAGCGGGGGGTCGGAATGAGCAGTTCTTC.

This clone has a single count. This chain connects TRBV5-4 to TRBJ2-7; the D gene is possibly TRBD1 (6 bases). V was clipped by 0 bases and J by 5 bases, with 12 bases between them. There are 14 residues in the CDR3. CDR1 SGHNT and CDR2 YYREEE come from the germline V gene (reference sequence). This chain's CDR3 is CASSLAGGEDEQYF. As DNA, the CDR3 is TGTGCCAGCAGCTTGGCTGGGGGCGAAGACGAGCAGTACTTC.

V is TRBV5-1 and J is TRBJ1-2, with 7 nucleotides matching TRBD1. The CDR3 has 15 residues. V lost 4 bases and J lost 4; bases outside the gene matches: 10. Germline V gives CDR1 SGHRS, CDR2 YFSETQ. The CDR3 loop is CASSPVGGTTYGYTF. As DNA, the CDR3 is TGCGCCAGCAGCCCTGTAGGGGGCACCACCTATGGCTACACCTTC.

This chain uses TRBV7-8 with TRBJ1-1; D gene uncertain. Germline CDR1 and CDR2: SGHVS and FQNEAQ. This CDR3 has 14 amino acids. V lost 2 bases to trimming and J lost 6 bases, with 13 bases between them. CDR3 bases: TGTGCCAGCAGCTTACAGGTCCTAAACGCTGAAGCTTTCTTT. It yields the protein CASSLQVLNAEAFF.

This clone was detected a few times. The same CDR3 arises from other DNA sequences in this sample as well. V is TRBV18 and J is TRBJ2-6; D is possibly TRBD1 (5 bases). This CDR3 has 16 amino acids. Trimming shortened V by 0 bases and J by 2 bases, and 8 bases separated the two germline ends. CDR1 and CDR2 from the germline V gene are KGHSH and LQKENI. DNA of the CDR3: TGTGCCAGCTCACCACCGGGCAGGGCTGGGGCCAACGTCCTGACTTTC. It yields the protein CASSPPGRAGANVLTF. The full variable domain, rest sourced from reference TRBV18 and TRBJ2-6, is NAGVMQNPRHLVRRRGQEARLRCSPMKGHSHVYWYRQLPEEGLKFMVYLQKENIIDESGMPKERFSAEFPKEGPSILRIQQVVRGDSAAYFCASSPPGRAGANVLTFGAGSRLTVL.

In DNA, the CDR3 is TGCGCCAGCAGCTTGACGGGAGGCTCCTCATACGAGCAGTACTTC. Amino acid sequence: CASSLTGGSSYEQYF. The chain combines TRBV5-1 with TRBJ2-7; 7 positions agree with TRBD2. CDR3 length: 15 amino acids. CDR1 is SGHRS and CDR2 is YFSETQ in the germline V gene. V was pared by 1 base and J by 4 bases, with 8 bases of the junction left unmatched.

This clone is a singleton in its sample. The rearrangement joins TRBV5-6 to TRBJ1-5; D might be TRBD1 (6 bases). Germline assignment: CDR1 SGHDT and CDR2 YYEEEE. V dropped 3 bases and J dropped 2 bases, with 18 bases sitting between them. There are 17 residues in the CDR3. CDR3 sequence: CASSSQLQGSGNQPQHF. Written as DNA, the CDR3 is TGTGCCAGCAGCTCCCAATTACAGGGTAGCGGCAATCAGCCCCAGCATTTT.

The chain joins TRBV27 to TRBJ1-5; D perhaps matches TRBD1 (5 bases). Looked up from germline, CDR1 is MNHEY and CDR2 is SMNVEV (reference sequence). Trimming took 8 bases from V and 9 from J, leaving 17 bases between them. This CDR3 contains 13 residues. In nucleotides, the CDR3 is TGTGCCAGCGCCGACAGAACTTCTGGGCCCCAGCATTTT. Translation: CASADRTSGPQHF.

The rearrangement uses TRBV27 and TRBJ1-2; no firm D call. This CDR3 region has 14 residues. Germline V CDR1 and CDR2: MNHEY, SMNVEV (reference sequence). Trimming shortened V by 6 bases and J by 8 bases, and 19 bases separated the two germline ends. The CDR3 nucleotides read TGTGCCAGCAGGTCCGCGAGGGTAGGGCTCGGCTACACCTTC. Its translation is CASRSARVGLGYTF.

V gene TRBV6-5 combines with J gene TRBJ1-1; no reliable D call. The CDR3 is made up of 15 amino acids. V shed 0 bases and J shed 5 bases, with 13 bases lying between them. Germline V lookup: CDR1 MNHEY, CDR2 SVGAGI. CDR3 bases: TGTGCCAGCAGTTACTCGATCTACACGGGGACTGAAGCTTTCTTT. Translation: CASSYSIYTGTEAFF.

This chain uses TRBV4-2 with TRBJ2-1; perhaps TRBD2 as D (7 bases). V was shortened by 0 bases and J by 2 bases, with 11 bases between the two germline ends. The CDR3 has 16 amino acids. Germline V gene data show CDR1 as LGHNA and CDR2 as YNFKEQ. CDR3 in DNA: TGTGCCAGCAGCCAAGAAAAGGGGGGGGCCTACAATGAGCAGTTCTTC. It encodes CASSQEKGGAYNEQFF.